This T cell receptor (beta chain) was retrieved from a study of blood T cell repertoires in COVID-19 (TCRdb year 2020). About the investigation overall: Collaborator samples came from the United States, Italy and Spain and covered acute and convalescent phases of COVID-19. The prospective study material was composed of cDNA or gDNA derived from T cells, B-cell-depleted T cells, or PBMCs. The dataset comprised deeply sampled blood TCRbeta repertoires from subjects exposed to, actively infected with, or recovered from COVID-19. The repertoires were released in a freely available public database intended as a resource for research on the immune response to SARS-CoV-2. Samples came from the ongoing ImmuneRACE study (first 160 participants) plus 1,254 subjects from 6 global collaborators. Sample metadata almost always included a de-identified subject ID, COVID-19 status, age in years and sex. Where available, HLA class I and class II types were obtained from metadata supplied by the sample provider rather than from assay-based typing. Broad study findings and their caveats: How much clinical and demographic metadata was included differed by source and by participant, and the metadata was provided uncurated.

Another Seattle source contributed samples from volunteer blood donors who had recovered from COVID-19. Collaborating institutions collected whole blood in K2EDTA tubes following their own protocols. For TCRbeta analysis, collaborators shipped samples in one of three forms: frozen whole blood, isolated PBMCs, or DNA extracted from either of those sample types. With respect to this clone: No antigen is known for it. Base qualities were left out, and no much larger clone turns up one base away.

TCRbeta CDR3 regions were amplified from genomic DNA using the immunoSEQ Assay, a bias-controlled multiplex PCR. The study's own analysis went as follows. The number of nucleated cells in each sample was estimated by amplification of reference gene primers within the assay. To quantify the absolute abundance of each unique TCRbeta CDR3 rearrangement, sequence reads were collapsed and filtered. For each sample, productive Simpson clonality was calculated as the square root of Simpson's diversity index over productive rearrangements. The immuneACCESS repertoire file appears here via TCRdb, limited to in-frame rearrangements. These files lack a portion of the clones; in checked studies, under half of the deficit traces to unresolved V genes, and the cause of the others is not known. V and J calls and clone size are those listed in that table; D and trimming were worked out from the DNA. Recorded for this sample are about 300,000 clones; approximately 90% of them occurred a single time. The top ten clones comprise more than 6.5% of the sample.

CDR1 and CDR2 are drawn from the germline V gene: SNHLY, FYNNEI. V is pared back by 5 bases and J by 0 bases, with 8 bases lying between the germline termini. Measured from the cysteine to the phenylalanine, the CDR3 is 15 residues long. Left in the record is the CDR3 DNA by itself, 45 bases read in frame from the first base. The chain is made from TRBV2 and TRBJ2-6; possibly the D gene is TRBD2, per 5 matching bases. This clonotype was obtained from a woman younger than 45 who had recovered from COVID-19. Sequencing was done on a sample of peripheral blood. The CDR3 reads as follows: CASSSGYSGANVLTF. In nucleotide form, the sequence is TGTGCCAGCAGTTCGGGATACTCTGGGGCCAACGTCCTGACTTTC.